These 16 T cell receptor beta chains were sequenced from one sample in a study of blood T cell repertoires in COVID-19. The repertoire was sequenced with immunoSEQ multiplex PCR; TCRdb's copy has only in-frame clones and lacks some. This table has 150,000 to 200,000 clones, around 79% appearing once. Sample: peripheral blood. These receptors were taken from a woman between 40 and 55 years old with COVID-19, enrolled during active disease.

This clone was counted only a few times. The gene calls are TRBV7-3 and TRBJ1-6; TRBD1 is a possible D gene (5 bases). V was trimmed by 5 bases and J by 8 bases, leaving 13 bases between them. Germline V gene data show CDR1 as SGHTA and CDR2 as FQGTGA. CDR3 length equals 14 residues. The DNA for the CDR3 is TGTGCCAGCAGCCTCTCTTCCAGGGATTCACCCCTCCACTTT. Protein sequence: CASSLSSRDSPLHF.

The chain has TRBV5-8 and TRBJ1-2, with D possibly TRBD1 on 6 matching bases. This CDR3 is built from 14 residues. Germline values: CDR1 SGHTS, CDR2 YDEGEE. V was pared by 0 bases and J by 5 bases, with 11 bases between. The CDR3 is CASSLGGQFYGYTF. CDR3 DNA: TGTGCCAGCAGCTTGGGAGGACAGTTTTATGGCTACACCTTC.

The chain links TRBV11-2 to TRBJ2-3; TRBD2 aligns across 9 bases. V shed 3 bases and J 2 bases; nucleotides not matched to a gene: 9. Germline V CDR1 and CDR2: SGHAT, FQNNGV. The CDR3 runs to 17 residues. The CDR3 here is CASSFSLRGRATDTQYF. The CDR3, as DNA: TGTGCCAGCAGCTTTAGCTTGCGCGGGAGGGCCACAGATACGCAGTATTTT.

This chain connects TRBV4-3 to TRBJ2-7, with 12 positions matching TRBD1. This CDR3 comprises 19 residues. V dropped 3 bases and J dropped 3; count of bases not matched to a gene: 15. Germline assignment: CDR1 LGHNA and CDR2 YSLEER. The CDR3 bases are TGCGCCAGCAGCCATATGGTAGTGGCGGGACAGGGGGCCCTCTACGAGCAGTACTTC. It translates to CASSHMVVAGQGALYEQYF.

This chain joins TRBV6-2 or TRBV6-3 and TRBJ2-1; TRBD2 matches 13 bases. Germline CDR1 reads MNHEY; CDR2 reads SVGEGT. Trimming took 4 bases from V and 9 from J; bases not matched to a gene: 6. The CDR3 loop spans 15 amino acids. CDR3 loop: CASSLGLAGSGEQFF. CDR3 nucleotide sequence: TGTGCCAGCAGTTTGGGACTAGCGGGGTCAGGTGAGCAGTTCTTC.

The V call is TRBV28, the J call TRBJ2-1, with 9 bases aligning to TRBD1. The CDR3 consists of 14 residues. Trimming at V came to 5 bases and at J to 7 bases, leaving 6 bases not matched to a gene. The germline V gene has CDR1 MDHEN and CDR2 SYDVKM. The CDR3 DNA follows: TGTGCCAGCAGTCGTGGGACAGGGTGGAATGAGCAGTTCTTC. Residues: CASSRGTGWNEQFF.

J is TRBJ1-6 and V is TRBV6-5; D is uncertain. Per the germline V gene, CDR1 is MNHEY and CDR2 is SVGAGI. CDR3 length: 12 residues. The germline V and J ends were trimmed by 5 bases and 9 bases, with 8 bases remaining between them. CDR3 nucleotide sequence: TGTGCCAGCAGTATCCGGGGTTCACCCCTCCACTTT. Translation: CASSIRGSPLHF.

The sample holds a few counts of this clone. This chain uses TRBV18 with TRBJ2-7; TRBD1 aligns across 7 bases. This CDR3 has 13 amino acids. CDR1 is KGHSH, CDR2 LQKENI, per germline. Germline trimming cut 3 bases from V and 1 base from J; bases unmatched to any gene: 0. This chain's CDR3 is CASSPGQSYEQYF. The DNA for the CDR3 is TGTGCCAGCTCACCGGGACAGTCCTACGAGCAGTACTTC.

The chain recombines TRBV6-5 with TRBJ1-2; unclear D gene. Germline CDR1 is MNHEY and CDR2 is SVGAGI. The CDR3 runs 14 residues. Trimming cost V 10 bases and J 4 bases, with 19 bases left between them. The CDR3 nucleotides read TGTGCCATCGCTCGCGACACGTCTGGCTATGGCTACACCTTC. It codes for CAIARDTSGYGYTF.

This chain connects TRBV7-7 to TRBJ1-1; the D gene is possibly TRBD1 (6 bases). The CDR3 is made up of 13 amino acids. In germline, CDR1 is SSHAT, CDR2 FNYEAQ (reference sequence). V was cut by 5 bases and J by 8 bases, with 15 bases left in between. CDR3 bases: TGTGCCAGCAGCCCACAACAGGGTTCGGAAGCTTTCTTT. Amino acid sequence: CASSPQQGSEAFF. Filled out from reference TRBV7-7 and TRBJ1-1, the complete variable domain reads GAGVSQSPRYKVTKRGQDVTLRCDPISSHATLYWYQQALGQGPEFLTYFNYEAQPDKSGLPSDRFSAERPEGSISTLTIQRTEQRDSAMYRCASSPQQGSEAFFGQGTRLTVV.

V gene TRBV7-5 combines with J gene TRBJ2-7; the DNA was not compared with TRBD1, the D call given in the table. TRBV7-5 has pseudogene status. The CDR3 loop spans 10 amino acids. CDR3 in DNA: TGTGTCAGGAGACAGGACGAGCAGTACTTC. Its translation is CVRRQDEQYF.

This chain connects TRBV14 to TRBJ1-2; no reliable D call. Germline V CDR1 and CDR2: SGHDN, FVKESK. The germline V and J ends were trimmed by 5 bases and 4 bases, with 14 bases remaining between them. This CDR3 has 14 residues. The CDR3 region has the DNA TGTGCCAGCAGCTCAGACATAATGGGCTATGGCTACACCTTC. Amino acid sequence: CASSSDIMGYGYTF. The full variable domain, its missing parts supplied by reference TRBV14 and TRBJ1-2, is EAGVTQFPSHSVIEKGQTVTLRCDPISGHDNLYWYRRVMGKEIKFLLHFVKESKQDESGMPNNRFLAERTGGTYSTLKVQPAELEDSGVYFCASSSDIMGYGYTFGSGTRLTVV.

This clone was seen a single time. The rearrangement links TRBV7-2 to TRBJ2-5; D call uncertain. This CDR3 contains 11 residues. V lost 4 bases and J lost 7, with 7 bases in between. The V gene's germline CDR1 is SGHTA and CDR2 FQGNSA. CDR3 coding DNA: TGTGCCAGCAGCTCGGTCGTGACCCAGTACTTC. Protein product: CASSSVVTQYF.

This chain links TRBV7-9 with TRBJ2-2; a possible D gene is TRBD1 (5 bases). The ends were cut back, 5 bases at V and 2 bases at J, with 12 bases in the middle. The CDR3 runs 15 residues. Germline lookup yields CDR1 SEHNR and CDR2 FQNEAQ (reference sequence). CDR3 nucleotide sequence: TGTGCCAGCAGCCCCGAGACAGCAAACACCGGGGAGCTGTTTTTT. Translated, it gives CASSPETANTGELFF.

J is TRBJ2-5 and V is TRBV2, with a tentative D call TRBD2 (5 bases). In germline, CDR1 is SNHLY, CDR2 FYNNEI. This CDR3 region has 15 residues. Trimming stripped 5 bases from V and 1 base from J, with 14 bases between. The CDR3 nucleotides are TGTGCCAGCAGTACCCCGGAGGTGGCCCAAGAGACCCAGTACTTC. It specifies CASSTPEVAQETQYF.

This chain connects TRBV18 to TRBJ2-3, with no clear D. The CDR3 is 14 residues long. The germline V and J ends were trimmed by 2 bases and 7 bases, with 13 bases remaining between them. Germline V gives CDR1 KGHSH, CDR2 LQKENI. The CDR3 sequence: CASSPTSQENTQYF. Here the CDR3 DNA reads TGTGCCAGCTCACCAACCTCTCAGGAAAATACGCAGTATTTT. The whole variable domain, filled in from reference TRBV18 and TRBJ2-3, reads NAGVMQNPRHLVRRRGQEARLRCSPMKGHSHVYWYRQLPEEGLKFMVYLQKENIIDESGMPKERFSAEFPKEGPSILRIQQVVRGDSAAYFCASSPTSQENTQYFGPGTRLTVL.